Described below is a single T cell receptor (beta chain) sequence and its context. Its specificity is unknown. The entry originates in a study of cytomegalovirus exposure and HLA in healthy donors. Study as a whole: Roughly 92 million unique TCRs, all from HLA-typed donors, were included in an early release of the data. Within the Caucasian-associated ancestry cluster were roughly 79% of the roughly 430 genotyped donors.

General study points: Most of the CMV-associated TCR beta chains (in a later analysis) appeared to be HLA-restricted.

The PCR used 60 Vbeta and 13 Jbeta primers. Data came from immunoSEQ multiplex PCR; TCRdb stores just in-frame clones and leaves some out. The sample yields 120,000 or so clones, roughly 85% seen once. The germline V gene has CDR1 SGDLS and CDR2 YYNGEE. This CDR3 spans 15 amino acids. Trimming at V came to 6 bases and at J to 0 bases, leaving 4 bases not matched to a gene. The chain recombines TRBV9 with TRBJ1-4; 8 nucleotides align to TRBD1. This receptor was taken from a woman in her forties in good health and CMV-seropositive. The sequencing sample was made of PBMCs. The DNA for the CDR3 is TGTGCCAGCACCGCAGGGGGCTCAACTAATGAAAAACTGTTTTTT. Its translation is CASTAGGSTNEKLFF.